The 16 T cell receptor beta chains below come from one sample, sequenced in a study of blood T cells in healthy people across ages (dated by TCRdb to the mid-2010s). Library method: 5' RACE. The sequencer was an Illumina HiSeq 2500. A second PCR of 7 to 11 cycles was performed with a sample-barcoded 5' primer and a J-beta primer mix. The public reads were reanalyzed by TCRdb: fastp trimming at Q25, MiXCR alignment, in-frame beta chains only. Identical CDR3 proteins give one entry, which carries the most common genes and DNA. This sample comprises 720,000 or so distinct CDR3 sequences, 40% to 45% of them detected only once. The ten largest clones capture about 30% of the sample. Material: blood. The receptors come from an elderly man in good health.

A few counts support this clonotype. The chain uses TRBV7-2 and TRBJ1-6, with 7 positions matching TRBD1. Germline-derived CDR1 and CDR2 are SGHTA and FQGNSA. Trimming took 5 bases from V and 8 from J; bases not matched to a gene: 9. The CDR3 runs to 15 residues. CDR3 in amino acids: CASSARQGIHSPLHF. The CDR3 bases are TGTGCCAGCAGCGCGAGACAGGGTATTCATTCACCCCTCCACTTT.

The rearrangement links TRBV6-2 or TRBV6-3 to TRBJ2-7, with 14 bases fitting TRBD2. This CDR3 has 15 residues. J lost 3 bases, V lost 5 bases, and 3 bases had no gene match. CDR1 is MNHEY, CDR2 SVGEGT, per germline. The CDR3 sequence is CASSNGLAGGYEQYF. The CDR3 DNA reads TGTGCCAGCAGTAACGGACTAGCGGGAGGCTACGAGCAGTACTTC.

The J gene is TRBJ2-1, the V gene TRBV6-5, with 13 bases aligning to TRBD2. The V gene's germline CDR1 is MNHEY and CDR2 SVGAGI. This CDR3 region has 19 residues. The trim removed 2 bases at V and 0 bases at J, leaving 7 bases unmatched. The CDR3 is CASSYSPGTSGNSYNEQFF. CDR3 bases: TGTGCCAGCAGTTACAGTCCCGGGACTAGCGGGAACTCCTACAATGAGCAGTTCTTC.

The J gene is TRBJ1-2, the V gene TRBV20-1, with 7 bases identical to TRBD1. V shed 4 bases, J shed 4 bases, and the junction held 6 bases outside the gene matches. The CDR3 totals 13 residues. From germline, CDR1 is DFQATT and CDR2 SNEGSKA (reference sequence). CDR3 nucleotides: TGCAGTGCTAACCTACCAGGGGGCTATGGCTACACCTTC. Protein sequence: CSANLPGGYGYTF.

This clonotype was seen a few times. V gene TRBV20-1 combines with J gene TRBJ2-5; D possibly corresponds to TRBD2 (7 bases). V gave up 5 bases and J gave up 0 bases, with 16 bases separating them. The CDR3 is 15 amino acids. Germline V gene sequence: CDR1 DFQATT, CDR2 SNEGSKA (reference sequence). DNA for the CDR3: TGCAGTGCTCGGGGGGCCCAGACAGACCAAGAGACCCAGTACTTC. Translating it yields CSARGAQTDQETQYF.

The chain uses TRBV9 and TRBJ1-4; D is undetermined. The germline CDR1 and CDR2 sequences are SGDLS and YYNGEE. The ends were cut back, 4 bases at V and 8 bases at J, with 18 bases in the middle. The CDR3 is made up of 15 amino acids. The CDR3 DNA reads TGTGCCAGCAGCCCCCTCGGATCCTCGGGGGAAAAACTGTTTTTT. Residues: CASSPLGSSGEKLFF.

This chain joins TRBV6-5 and TRBJ2-5; 7 bases map to TRBD1. The V segment lost 5 bases and the J segment 2 bases; nucleotides outside the gene matches: 11. The germline V gene encodes CDR1 MNHEY and CDR2 SVGAGI. This CDR3 is 16 amino acids long. The CDR3 protein is CASSTHGTAKQETQYF. CDR3 bases: TGTGCCAGCAGTACCCATGGGACAGCTAAACAAGAGACCCAGTACTTC.

The chain joins TRBV15 to TRBJ1-5, with 8 bases lining up with TRBD1. V lost 1 base to trimming and J lost 7 bases; unmatched junction nucleotides: 12. The CDR3 runs 17 residues. CDR1 LNHNV and CDR2 YYDKDF come from the germline V gene (reference sequence). The CDR3 sequence: CATSRVVADRGRQPQHF. The CDR3 DNA sequence: TGTGCCACCAGCAGAGTAGTCGCAGACAGGGGCCGACAGCCCCAGCATTTT.

This CDR3 reads CASSTDRGNTDTQYF. The CDR3 bases are TGCGCCAGCAGCACGGACAGGGGGAATACAGATACGCAGTATTTT. V gene TRBV5-1 combines with J gene TRBJ2-3; TRBD1 matches at 10 bases. The CDR3 length is 15 residues. The V segment lost 4 bases and the J segment 3 bases; nucleotides outside the gene matches: 5. CDR1 is SGHRS and CDR2 is YFSETQ in the germline V gene.

The chain carries TRBV20-1 and TRBJ2-7; D uncertain. CDR3 size: 13 residues. V lost 6 bases and J 7 bases, leaving 19 bases between the germline ends. In germline, CDR1 is DFQATT, CDR2 SNEGSKA (reference sequence). Written as DNA, the CDR3 is TGCAGTGCGGTCACGGTAACGGGCAGGGAGCAGTACTTC. Protein: CSAVTVTGREQYF.

This clonotype was observed a few times. This chain links TRBV6-5 with TRBJ2-7; no clear D gene. The V gene's germline CDR1 is MNHEY and CDR2 SVGAGI. Trimming shortened V by 4 bases and J by 2 bases, and 9 bases separated the two germline ends. The CDR3 is 13 amino acids. The CDR3 spells CASSSGPTYEQYF. The CDR3 bases are TGTGCCAGCAGTTCTGGGCCCACCTACGAGCAGTACTTC.

In nucleotides, the CDR3 is TGCGCCAGCAGCTTGGATGGAGCCAACAATGAGCAGTTCTTC. It yields the protein CASSLDGANNEQFF. The chain employs TRBV5-1 and TRBJ2-1; D not certain. CDR1 and CDR2 from the germline V gene are SGHRS and YFSETQ. V gave up 0 bases and J gave up 5 bases, with 9 bases separating them. The CDR3 runs 14 residues.

The CDR3 reads CASSSRRGETQYF. As DNA, the CDR3 is TGTGCCAGCAGCTCCCGTAGGGGGGAGACCCAGTACTTC. The chain uses TRBV7-3 and TRBJ2-5; D possibly corresponds to TRBD1 (6 bases). The germline V and J ends were trimmed by 4 bases and 5 bases, with 11 bases remaining between them. The CDR3 length is 13 residues. Per the germline V gene, CDR1 is SGHTA and CDR2 is FQGTGA.

The V gene is TRBV15, the J gene TRBJ2-2; the match to TRBD2 covers 14 bases. The CDR3 consists of 17 residues. The V and J ends lost 1 base and 4 bases, in that order; junction bases with no gene match: 2. Germline V gives CDR1 LNHNV, CDR2 YYDKDF (reference sequence). The CDR3, as DNA: TGTGCCACCAGCAGAGCCGGGACTAGCGGGAGCACCGGGGAGCTGTTTTTT. This sequence encodes CATSRAGTSGSTGELFF.

V usage is TRBV6-2 or TRBV6-3 and J usage is TRBJ1-2, with D unresolved. Germline CDR1 MNHEY, CDR2 SVGEGT. Trimming pared 6 bases from V and 4 bases from J, leaving 9 bases between. The CDR3 is 12 residues long. Written as DNA, the CDR3 is TGTGCCAGCAGCCCTCTCGGCTATGGCTACACCTTC. Translation: CASSPLGYGYTF.

The V call is TRBV7-2, the J call TRBJ2-3; a weak D match, TRBD2 (6 bases). The CDR3 runs 15 residues. V dropped 5 bases and J dropped 13 bases, with 25 bases sitting between them. In germline, CDR1 is SGHTA, CDR2 FQGNSA. The CDR3 protein is CASSPGRGSAGFEYF. DNA for the CDR3: TGTGCCAGCAGCCCGGGGCGGGGTTCGGCGGGTTTTGAGTATTTT.